This entry lists 19 T cell receptor beta chains sequenced from one sample in a study of STAT5B mutations in CD4+ large granular lymphocyte leukemia. Some clones are missing from TCRdb's copy, which holds only in-frame ones; the method was immunoSEQ multiplex PCR. The table lists roughly 21,000 clones, just over 70% of them singletons. The source material was CD4+ T cells from blood buffy coats. All receptors come from a human donor in good health.

This clone has just a few counts. This chain joins TRBV5-3 and TRBJ1-2, with D uncertain. TRBV5-3 is given ORF status, its function remaining uncertain. The CDR3 contains 14 residues. V lost 2 bases and J 2 bases, leaving 10 bases between the germline ends. The CDR3 is CARSLRYLNYGYTF. DNA for the CDR3: TGTGCCAGAAGCTTAAGATACCTAAACTATGGCTACACCTTC.

This clone has just a few counts. The chain has TRBV11-2 and TRBJ2-7; TRBD1 agrees at 8 bases. The CDR3 extends over 14 amino acids. V was pared by 3 bases and J by 4 bases, with 5 bases of the junction left unmatched. CDR1 SGHAT and CDR2 FQNNGV come from the germline V gene. CDR3 in amino acids: CASSFRTGWYEQYF. The CDR3 coding sequence is TGTGCCAGCAGCTTCCGGACAGGGTGGTACGAGCAGTACTTC. Full variable domain (outside the CDR3, taken from reference TRBV11-2 and TRBJ2-7): EAGVAQSPRYKIIEKRQSVAFWCNPISGHATLYWYQQILGQGPKLLIQFQNNGVVDDSQLPKDRFSAERLKGVDSTLKIQPAKLEDSAVYLCASSFRTGWYEQYFGPGTRLTVT.

The V gene is TRBV4-1, the J gene TRBJ1-1; 7 bases line up with TRBD1. The CDR3 contains 14 residues. Germline CDR1 and CDR2: MGHRA and YSYEKL. V shed 8 bases and J 6 bases; nucleotides not matched to a gene: 12. DNA for the CDR3: TGCGCCAGCCTGCCCCGACAGGGTCGTTCTGAAGCTTTCTTT. Translated: CASLPRQGRSEAFF.

This clone was seen only a few times. The chain recombines TRBV5-4 with TRBJ2-7; 7 bases align to TRBD1. The germline V gene has CDR1 SGHNT and CDR2 YYREEE (reference sequence). Trimming cost V 4 bases and J 2 bases; bases outside gene matches: 9. The CDR3 runs 15 residues. The CDR3 region has the DNA TGTGCCAGCAGCCCGCGACAGGGACCCACCTACGAGCAGTACTTC. This sequence encodes CASSPRQGPTYEQYF.

This clone was counted only a few times. The chain combines TRBV10-3 with TRBJ1-1; D is possibly TRBD1 (5 bases). The ends were cut back, 0 bases at V and 2 bases at J, with 10 bases in the middle. The CDR3 consists of 15 residues. Per germline, CDR1 ENHRY and CDR2 SYGVKD. The CDR3 reads CAISESEGANTEAFF. CDR3 in DNA: TGTGCCATCAGTGAGTCGGAAGGGGCCAACACTGAAGCTTTCTTT.

This chain joins TRBV6-5 and TRBJ2-5, with D perhaps TRBD1 (6 bases). V was shortened by 5 bases and J by 3 bases, with 13 bases between the two germline ends. Germline loops: CDR1 MNHEY, CDR2 SVGAGI. The CDR3 loop spans 14 amino acids. The CDR3 protein is CASSTGTAKETQYF. The CDR3 coding sequence is TGTGCCAGCAGTACAGGGACGGCTAAAGAGACCCAGTACTTC.

The chain recombines TRBV5-1 with TRBJ1-2, with 7 bases lining up with TRBD1. This CDR3 comprises 14 residues. Germline V lookup: CDR1 SGHRS, CDR2 YFSETQ. V gave up 1 base and J gave up 4 bases; unmatched junction bases: 4. In nucleotides, the CDR3 is TGCGCCAGCAGCTTGACGGGACAGCGCTATGGCTACACCTTC. Translation gives CASSLTGQRYGYTF.

This clone was counted once. This chain joins TRBV25-1 and TRBJ2-7; 8 nucleotides line up with TRBD2. Germline CDR1 and CDR2: MGHDK and SYGVNS. With 1 base clipped from V and 1 base from J, the junction kept 9 bases outside the gene matches. This CDR3 has 17 amino acids. The DNA of the CDR3 is TGTGCCAGCAGTGAATCCCCGCTGGGCGGGAGGTCCTACGAGCAGTACTTC. Translating it yields CASSESPLGGRSYEQYF.

The gene calls are TRBV6-1 and TRBJ2-7, with TRBD1 as a possible D gene (6 bases). The germline V gene encodes CDR1 MNHNS and CDR2 SASEGT. CDR3 length equals 14 residues. Trimming took 6 bases from V and 5 from J, leaving 17 bases between them. This CDR3 is CASRLTGSFNEQYF. For the CDR3, the DNA is TGTGCCAGCAGGCTAACAGGGAGTTTCAACGAGCAGTACTTC.

V and J are TRBV15 and TRBJ2-3, with D possibly TRBD1 on 6 matching bases. V was cut by 0 bases and J by 2 bases, with 12 bases left in between. The CDR3 sequence is 16 residues long. Germline V gene sequence: CDR1 LNHNV, CDR2 YYDKDF (reference sequence). Written as DNA, the CDR3 is TGTGCCACCAGCAGAGATAGGGACACCTTCACAGATACGCAGTATTTT. Amino acids: CATSRDRDTFTDTQYF. Drawing the rest from reference TRBV15 and TRBJ2-3, the complete variable domain is DAMVIQNPRYQVTQFGKPVTLSCSQTLNHNVMYWYQQKSSQAPKLLFHYYDKDFNNEADTPDNFQSRRPNTSFCFLDIRSPGLGDTAMYLCATSRDRDTFTDTQYFGPGTRLTVL.

V gene TRBV5-1 combines with J gene TRBJ2-5; 10 nucleotides match TRBD1. From germline, CDR1 is SGHRS and CDR2 YFSETQ. The CDR3 runs to 15 residues. Trimming cost V 6 bases and J 2 bases; bases outside gene matches: 7. CDR3 residues: CASTPLGQGQETQYF. CDR3 coding DNA: TGCGCCAGCACCCCCTTGGGACAGGGGCAAGAGACCCAGTACTTC.

The rearrangement uses TRBV11-3 and TRBJ2-3; TRBD1 is a possible D gene (6 bases). The CDR3 runs to 14 residues. Per the germline V gene, CDR1 is SGHNT and CDR2 is YENEEA. V lost 5 bases and J 2 bases, leaving 11 bases between the germline ends. CDR3 bases: TGTGCCAGCAGCGAAGGGGGAAACACAGATACGCAGTATTTT. Amino acid sequence: CASSEGGNTDTQYF.

This clone was seen just once. The V gene is TRBV5-1, the J gene TRBJ1-6, with 8 positions matching TRBD1. V lost 3 bases and J lost 10; bases outside the gene matches: 6. The CDR3 totals 14 residues. The germline V gene has CDR1 SGHRS and CDR2 YFSETQ. As DNA, the CDR3 is TGCGCCAGCAGCTCAGCACAGGGGGTCTCACCCCTCCACTTT. Its translation is CASSSAQGVSPLHF.

The chain joins TRBV5-7 to TRBJ1-5, with a possible D match to TRBD1 (6 bases). TRBV5-7 is given ORF status, its function remaining uncertain. Trimming removed 2 bases at V and 1 base at J, with 13 bases between. CDR3 length: 16 amino acids. In DNA, the CDR3 is TGTGCCAGCAGCTTAAGTTCAGGGGCGAGCAATCAGCCCCAGCATTTT. Its translation is CASSLSSGASNQPQHF.

The chain has TRBV15 and TRBJ2-7; a weak D match, TRBD1 (6 bases). The CDR3 is 13 residues long. Germline loops: CDR1 LNHNV, CDR2 YYDKDF (reference sequence). V shed 8 bases and J shed 1 base, with 12 bases lying between them. Here the CDR3 reads CATRDKGSYEQYF. CDR3 DNA: TGTGCCACCCGGGACAAGGGGTCCTACGAGCAGTACTTC.

This chain connects TRBV6-5 to TRBJ2-7; TRBD1 aligns across 9 bases. V shed 2 bases and J 3 bases; nucleotides not matched to a gene: 2. The CDR3 is 14 residues long. Germline CDR1 MNHEY, CDR2 SVGAGI. For the CDR3, the DNA is TGTGCCAGCAGTTACCGGGACAGGGACTACGAGCAGTACTTC. Its protein product is CASSYRDRDYEQYF.

CDR3 protein: CASSEGPNTGELFF. CDR3 sequence (DNA): TGTGCCAGCAGTGAAGGACCGAACACCGGGGAGCTGTTTTTT. The V gene is TRBV6-1, the J gene TRBJ2-2; D gene ambiguous. CDR3 length: 14 amino acids. V shed 1 base and J shed 0 bases, with 3 bases lying between them. Germline CDR1 is MNHNS and CDR2 is SASEGT.

The J gene is TRBJ1-2, the V gene TRBV6-1; 7 bases line up with TRBD1. Germline V lookup: CDR1 MNHNS, CDR2 SASEGT. This CDR3 region has 12 residues. Trimming cost V 6 bases and J 5 bases; bases outside gene matches: 3. In nucleotides, the CDR3 is TGTGCCAGCAGAGGGACAGATTATGGCTACACCTTC. Its translation is CASRGTDYGYTF.

The chain links TRBV27 to TRBJ2-5, with TRBD2 as a possible D gene (5 bases). This CDR3 spans 16 amino acids. Germline lookup yields CDR1 MNHEY and CDR2 SMNVEV (reference sequence). V was cut by 3 bases and J by 2 bases, with 16 bases left in between. The CDR3 nucleotides read TGTGCCAGCAGTTTCCCGCTGGGAGACCGACAAGAGACCCAGTACTTC. Translating it yields CASSFPLGDRQETQYF.